The 4 T cell receptor beta chains reported below all come from one sample, sequenced in a study of blood T cells in healthy people across ages. PCR was performed a second time for about 7 to 11 cycles using a sample-barcoded 5' primer and a J-beta primer mix. One entry per CDR3 protein results from TCRdb running MiXCR on the 5' RACE reads. The table shows some 860,000 distinct CDR3 sequences, with more than 55% occurring only once. The sequenced sample was blood. These receptor sequences come from a man aged 35 to 55 in good health.

This chain links TRBV5-6 with TRBJ2-7; TRBD2 is a possible D gene (5 bases). The CDR3 runs 13 residues. The germline CDR1 and CDR2 sequences are SGHDT and YYEEEE. The V gene lost 4 bases and the J gene lost 2 bases, with 10 bases spanning the gap. CDR3: CASSEGYTYEQYF. DNA for the CDR3: TGTGCCAGCAGCGAGGGATATACCTACGAGCAGTACTTC.

The chain recombines TRBV6-5 with TRBJ2-7; perhaps TRBD1 as D (7 bases). The CDR3 runs to 14 residues. V shed 4 bases and J shed 5 bases, with 15 bases lying between them. Germline V gene lookup returns CDR1 MNHEY and CDR2 SVGAGI. The CDR3 spells CASSSAQGGDEQYF. The CDR3 DNA reads as TGTGCCAGCAGTTCCGCCCAGGGGGGCGACGAGCAGTACTTC.

V and J are TRBV7-3 and TRBJ2-6; D remains unclear. V lost 5 bases to trimming and J lost 0 bases, with 8 bases between them. There are 15 residues in the CDR3. Germline V lookup: CDR1 SGHTA, CDR2 FQGTGA. The CDR3 nucleotides are TGTGCCAGCAGCGCCCAACTCTCTGGGGCCAACGTCCTGACTTTC. This gives the protein CASSAQLSGANVLTF.

This clonotype was counted only a few times. The rearrangement uses TRBV7-2 and TRBJ2-3, with D maybe TRBD1 (5 bases). V dropped 0 bases and J dropped 5 bases, with 12 bases sitting between them. Germline values: CDR1 SGHTA, CDR2 FQGNSA. This CDR3 region has 15 residues. CDR3 DNA: TGTGCCAGCAGCTTAGCCTACCAGGGTGGAGATACGCAGTATTTT. It encodes CASSLAYQGGDTQYF.